Below are 6 T cell receptor beta chains sequenced from a single sample in a study of cytomegalovirus exposure and HLA in healthy donors. Primers: 60 Vbeta forward and 13 Jbeta reverse. Assay: immunoSEQ multiplex PCR; the TCRdb copy retains only in-frame clones and omits some. The sample includes roughly 190,000 clones, about 80% seen only once; the top ten take 1.1%. Sequenced input: PBMCs. These receptors all stem from a woman aged 40 to 50 in good health and CMV-seronegative.

The count of this clone is one. The gene calls are TRBV7-9 and TRBJ1-2; 9 nucleotides agree with TRBD1. V lost 1 base to trimming and J lost 6 bases; unmatched junction nucleotides: 9. Per germline, CDR1 SEHNR and CDR2 FQNEAQ (reference sequence). This CDR3 is 16 amino acids long. CDR3 DNA: TGTGCCAGCAGCTTAGAGTTAACAGGGGGCAAAAATGGCTACACCTTC. It encodes CASSLELTGGKNGYTF. The variable domain in full, with the rest retrieved from reference TRBV7-9 and TRBJ1-2, is DTGVSQNPRHKITKRGQNVTFRCDPISEHNRLYWYRQTLGQGPEFLTYFQNEAQLEKSRLLSDRFSAERPKGSFSTLEIQRTEQGDSAMYLCASSLELTGGKNGYTFGSGTRLTVV.

The chain recombines TRBV12-5 with TRBJ1-1, with D tentatively TRBD1 (6 bases). The germline V gene encodes CDR1 LGHNT and CDR2 FRNRAP. The CDR3 has 15 amino acids. V was trimmed by 6 bases and J by 5 bases, leaving 19 bases between them. The CDR3 protein is CASGANFRDKTEAFF. The DNA for the CDR3 is TGTGCTAGTGGGGCTAATTTCCGGGACAAAACTGAAGCTTTCTTT.

In its sample, this clone was seen once. Written as DNA, the CDR3 is TGTGCCAGCAGTTACCACGGCAGGGGGCGGGAAGCTTTCTTT. The encoded protein is CASSYHGRGREAFF. The chain couples TRBV6-5 to TRBJ1-1, with 8 positions matching TRBD1. Trimming took 2 bases from V and 8 from J; bases not matched to a gene: 7. CDR3 length equals 14 residues. CDR1 is MNHEY, CDR2 SVGAGI, per germline.

The chain is built from TRBV5-8 and TRBJ1-1; D uncertain. CDR3 length: 11 amino acids. The germline V and J ends were trimmed by 2 bases and 7 bases, with 6 bases remaining between them. CDR1 and CDR2 (germline): SGHTS, YDEGEE. DNA of the CDR3: TGTGCCAGCAGCTTTCGACTTGAAGCTTTCTTT. Protein product: CASSFRLEAFF.

The rearrangement links TRBV10-3 to TRBJ1-6; D perhaps matches TRBD1 (5 bases). Germline V lookup: CDR1 ENHRY, CDR2 SYGVKD. The CDR3 sequence is 15 residues long. Trimming stripped 3 bases from V and 4 bases from J, with 10 bases between. The DNA of the CDR3 is TGTGCCATCAGTGACACAGGCCCATATAATTCACCCCTCCACTTT. Protein sequence: CAISDTGPYNSPLHF.

This clone was counted only a few times. The identical CDR3 is also encoded by other nucleotide sequences in the sample. The chain carries TRBV7-9 and TRBJ2-1, with 9 bases matching TRBD2. CDR1 SEHNR and CDR2 FQNEAQ come from the germline V gene (reference sequence). V shed 3 bases, J shed 0 bases, and the junction held 0 bases outside the gene matches. The CDR3 runs 15 residues. Written as DNA, the CDR3 is TGTGCCAGCAGCTTTAGCGGGAGCTCCTACAATGAGCAGTTCTTC. Protein sequence: CASSFSGSSYNEQFF.